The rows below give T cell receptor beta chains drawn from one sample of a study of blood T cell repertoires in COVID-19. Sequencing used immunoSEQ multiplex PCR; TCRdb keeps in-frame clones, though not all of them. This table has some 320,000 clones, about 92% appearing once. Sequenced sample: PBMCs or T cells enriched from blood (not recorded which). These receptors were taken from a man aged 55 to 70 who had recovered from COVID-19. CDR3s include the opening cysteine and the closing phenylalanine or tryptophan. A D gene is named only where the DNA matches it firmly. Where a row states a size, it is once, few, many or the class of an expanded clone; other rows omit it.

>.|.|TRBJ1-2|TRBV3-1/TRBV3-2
CASSQDLRLSGAHQRGYTF
TGTGCCAGCAGCCAAGACTTACGGTTGTCAGGGGCTCACCAGCGGGGCTACACCTTC
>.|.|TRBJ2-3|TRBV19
CASSTTGTQATDTQYF
TGTGCCAGTAGTACGACCGGGACTCAGGCCACAGATACGCAGTATTTT
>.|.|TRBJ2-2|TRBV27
CASSFRGRELFF
TGTGCCAGCAGTTTCCGCGGGAGGGAGCTGTTTTTT
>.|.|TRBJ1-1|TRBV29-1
CSGGRMNTEAFF
TGCAGCGGGGGGAGGATGAACACTGAAGCTTTCTTT
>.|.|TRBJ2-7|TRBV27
CASSFLSTGEQYF
TGTGCCAGCAGTTTCCTCAGTACGGGAGAGCAGTACTTC
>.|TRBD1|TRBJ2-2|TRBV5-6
CASSQSTGVSTGELFF
TGTGCCAGCAGCCAGTCAACAGGGGTGAGCACCGGGGAGCTGTTTTTT
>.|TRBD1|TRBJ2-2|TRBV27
CASSTRQGDTGELFF
TGTGCCAGCAGTACCCGACAGGGGGACACCGGGGAGCTGTTTTTT
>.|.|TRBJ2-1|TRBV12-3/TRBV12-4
CASSLAQNNEQFF
TGTGCCAGCAGTTTAGCACAGAACAATGAGCAGTTCTTC
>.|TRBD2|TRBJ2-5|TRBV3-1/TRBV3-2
CASSQGGREHKETQYF
TGTGCCAGCAGCCAAGGGGGGAGGGAACATAAAGAGACCCAGTACTTC
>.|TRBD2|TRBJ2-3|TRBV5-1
CASSRGGAADTQYF
TGCGCCAGCAGCCGCGGGGGGGCCGCAGATACGCAGTATTTT
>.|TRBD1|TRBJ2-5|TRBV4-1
CASSPRGDRGPYPFIVKETQYF
TGCGCCAGCAGCCCTCGGGGGGACAGGGGCCCATATCCCTTTATCGTTAAAGAGACCCAGTACTTC
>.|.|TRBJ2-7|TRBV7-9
CASSLNRYEQYF
TGTGCCAGCAGCTTGAACAGGTACGAGCAGTACTTC
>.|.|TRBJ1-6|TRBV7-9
CASSLGGVGNSPLHF
TGTGCCAGCAGCTTAGGGGGAGTTGGAAATTCACCCCTCCACTTT
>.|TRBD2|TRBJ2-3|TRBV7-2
CASSSGLAGGTDTQYF
TGTGCCAGCAGCTCGGGACTAGCGGGGGGCACAGATACGCAGTATTTT
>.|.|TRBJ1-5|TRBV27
CASSLSGERRHQPQHF
TGTGCCAGCAGTTTATCCGGGGAAAGGAGGCATCAGCCCCAGCATTTT
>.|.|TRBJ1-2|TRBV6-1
CASSEWPDYGYTF
TGTGCCAGCAGTGAATGGCCAGACTATGGCTACACCTTC
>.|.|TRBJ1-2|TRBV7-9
CASSSPLYRVYGYTF
TGTGCCAGCAGCTCCCCCCTGTATCGAGTCTATGGCTACACCTTC
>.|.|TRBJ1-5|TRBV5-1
CASQDRPASNQPQHF
TGCGCCAGTCAAGACAGACCGGCTTCTAATCAGCCCCAGCATTTT
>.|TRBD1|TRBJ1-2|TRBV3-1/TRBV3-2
CASSQAKDRAYGYTF
TGTGCCAGCAGCCAAGCCAAGGACAGGGCCTATGGCTACACCTTC
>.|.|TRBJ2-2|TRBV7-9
CASSLQGRVTGELFF
TGTGCCAGCAGCTTACAGGGCCGTGTCACCGGGGAGCTGTTTTTT
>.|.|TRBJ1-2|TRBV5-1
CASSPRAGEGYTF
TGCGCCAGCAGCCCCCGAGCAGGGGAGGGCTACACCTTC
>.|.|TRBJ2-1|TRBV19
CASREGPGSGNEQFF
TGTGCCAGTAGGGAGGGGCCCGGTTCGGGCAATGAGCAGTTCTTC
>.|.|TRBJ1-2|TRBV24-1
CATSLGVNYGYTF
TGTGCCACCAGCCTCGGTGTGAACTATGGCTACACCTTC
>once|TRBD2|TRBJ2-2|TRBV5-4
CASSSGLAGNKFKNTGELFF
TGTGCCAGCAGCTCGGGACTAGCGGGTAATAAATTTAAAAACACCGGGGAGCTGTTTTTT
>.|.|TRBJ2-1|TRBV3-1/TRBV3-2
CASSQDNPLLGWNEQFF
TGTGCCAGCAGCCAAGATAACCCCCTCCTAGGATGGAATGAGCAGTTCTTC
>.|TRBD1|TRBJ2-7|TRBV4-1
CASSQEQGGLTYEQYF
TGCGCCAGCAGCCAGGAACAGGGGGGTTTAACCTACGAGCAGTACTTC
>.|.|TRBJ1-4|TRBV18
CASSPSREATNEKLFF
TGTGCCAGCTCACCATCACGGGAAGCAACTAATGAAAAACTGTTTTTT
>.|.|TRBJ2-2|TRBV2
CASNFRGAVGELFF
TGTGCCAGCAACTTTCGGGGGGCTGTCGGGGAGCTGTTTTTT
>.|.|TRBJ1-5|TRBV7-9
CASSFRSVYSNQPQHF
TGTGCCAGCAGCTTCAGGTCAGTCTATAGCAATCAGCCCCAGCATTTT
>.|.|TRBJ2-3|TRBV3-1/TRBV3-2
CASSQGLTPSTDTQYF
TGTGCCAGCAGCCAAGGTTTGACACCGAGCACAGATACGCAGTATTTT
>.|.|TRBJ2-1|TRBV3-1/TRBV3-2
CASSHRSGANEQFF
TGTGCCAGCAGCCATAGATCAGGGGCGAATGAGCAGTTCTTC
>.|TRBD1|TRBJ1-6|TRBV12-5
CASGLDPGTGGSPLHF
TGTGCTAGTGGTTTGGACCCCGGGACAGGCGGGTCACCCCTCCACTTT
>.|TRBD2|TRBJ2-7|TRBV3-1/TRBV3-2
CASSPSLAGGAYEQYF
TGTGCCAGCAGCCCCAGCCTAGCCGGGGGGGCCTACGAGCAGTACTTC
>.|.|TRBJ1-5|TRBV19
CASSWQGNQPQHF
TGTGCCAGTAGTTGGCAGGGCAATCAGCCCCAGCATTTT
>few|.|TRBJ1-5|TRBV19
CASRASGNQPQHF
TGTGCCAGCAGGGCTTCGGGCAATCAGCCCCAGCATTTT
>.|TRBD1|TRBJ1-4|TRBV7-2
CASSRGTGHNEKLFF
TGTGCCAGCAGCCGGGGGACAGGGCATAATGAAAAACTGTTTTTT
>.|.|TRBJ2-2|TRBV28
CASTSLRASNTGELFF
TGTGCCAGCACCTCTCTGCGAGCATCGAACACCGGGGAGCTGTTTTTT
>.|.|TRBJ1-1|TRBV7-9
CASRRGHLMNTEAFF
TGTGCCAGCAGACGGGGTCACCTCATGAACACTGAAGCTTTCTTT
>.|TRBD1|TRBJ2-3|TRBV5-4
CASSRDRGSDTQYF
TGTGCCAGCAGTAGGGACAGGGGTTCAGATACGCAGTATTTT
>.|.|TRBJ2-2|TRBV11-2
CASSPTPTGPQLFF
TGTGCCAGCAGCCCCACCCCCACAGGGCCCCAGCTGTTTTTT
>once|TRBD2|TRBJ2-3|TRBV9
CASSALAGGSTDTQYF
TGTGCCAGCAGCGCCCTAGCGGGAGGGAGCACAGATACGCAGTATTTT
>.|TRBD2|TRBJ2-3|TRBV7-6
CASSLVPIAGGGTDTQYF
TGTGCCAGCAGCTTAGTCCCCATAGCGGGAGGGGGCACAGATACGCAGTATTTT
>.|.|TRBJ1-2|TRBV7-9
CASSYLQDYYGYTF
TGTGCCAGCAGCTACCTTCAGGATTATTATGGCTACACCTTC
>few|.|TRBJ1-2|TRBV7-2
CASSLVVVGGYTF
TGTGCCAGCAGCTTAGTGGTCGTCGGTGGCTACACCTTC
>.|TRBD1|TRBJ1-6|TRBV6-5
CASSPRGRSPLHF
TGTGCCAGCAGTCCAAGGGGGCGGTCACCCCTCCACTTT
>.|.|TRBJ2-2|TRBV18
CASSNREGIAGELFF
TGTGCCAGCTCAAACAGGGAAGGTATTGCCGGGGAGCTGTTTTTT
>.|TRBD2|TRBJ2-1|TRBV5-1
CASSLVGYAGTSSNEQFF
TGCGCCAGCAGCTTGGTTGGTTATGCTGGGACTAGCAGTAATGAGCAGTTCTTC
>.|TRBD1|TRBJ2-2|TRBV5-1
CASSKGQGAITGELFF
TGCGCCAGCAGCAAAGGACAGGGGGCGATCACCGGGGAGCTGTTTTTT
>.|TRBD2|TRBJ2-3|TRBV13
CASSPTVRASGSLTDTQYF
TGTGCCAGCAGCCCCACTGTCCGGGCTAGCGGGAGCTTAACAGATACGCAGTATTTT
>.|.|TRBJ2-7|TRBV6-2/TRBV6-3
CASSYPSGKYAYYEQYF
TGTGCCAGCAGTTACCCTTCAGGGAAATACGCCTACTACGAGCAGTACTTC
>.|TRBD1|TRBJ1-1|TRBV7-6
CASSPRPGQGSNTEAFF
TGTGCCAGCAGCCCCCGACCGGGACAGGGTTCGAACACTGAAGCTTTCTTT
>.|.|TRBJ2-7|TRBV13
CASSSDRAYEQYF
TGTGCCAGCAGCTCCGACAGAGCCTACGAGCAGTACTTC
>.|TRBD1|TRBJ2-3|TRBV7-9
CASSRRQGQDPGTQYF
TGTGCCAGCAGCCGACGCCAAGGACAGGACCCCGGGACGCAGTATTTT
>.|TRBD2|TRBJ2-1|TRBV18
CASSPPGPETSAYNEQFF
TGTGCCAGCTCACCACCGGGGCCGGAGACTAGCGCTTACAATGAGCAGTTCTTC
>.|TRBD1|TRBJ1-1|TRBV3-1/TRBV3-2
CASSPDTGGSKTEAFF
TGTGCCAGCAGCCCTGATACAGGGGGGTCGAAGACTGAAGCTTTCTTT
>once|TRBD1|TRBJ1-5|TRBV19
CASSTLTGYSNQPQHF
TGTGCCAGTAGTACACTGACAGGGTATAGCAATCAGCCCCAGCATTTT
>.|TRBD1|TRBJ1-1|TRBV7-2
CASSFGQGFRTEAFF
TGTGCCAGCAGCTTTGGACAGGGATTTAGGACTGAAGCTTTCTTT
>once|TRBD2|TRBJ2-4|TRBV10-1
CASSDGTSGRASKYF
TGCGCCAGCAGTGATGGGACTAGCGGGAGGGCTTCCAAGTACTTC
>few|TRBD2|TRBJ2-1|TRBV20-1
CSASDKRGRYYNEQFF
TGCAGTGCTAGTGACAAGCGGGGGAGATACTACAATGAGCAGTTCTTC